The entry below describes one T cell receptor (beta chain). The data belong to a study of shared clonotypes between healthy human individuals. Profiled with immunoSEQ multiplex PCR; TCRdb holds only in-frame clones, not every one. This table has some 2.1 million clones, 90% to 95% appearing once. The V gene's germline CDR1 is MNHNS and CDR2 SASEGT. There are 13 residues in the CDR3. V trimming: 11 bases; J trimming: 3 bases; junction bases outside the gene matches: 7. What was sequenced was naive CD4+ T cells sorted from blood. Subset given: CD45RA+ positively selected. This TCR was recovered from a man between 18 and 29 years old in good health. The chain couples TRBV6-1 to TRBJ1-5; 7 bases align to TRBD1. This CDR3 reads CAHGDRINQPQHF. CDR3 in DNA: TGTGCCCACGGGGACAGAATCAATCAGCCCCAGCATTTT.